Shown below are 23 T cell receptor beta chains from a single sample sequenced in a study of PD-L1 blockade in urothelial cancer. Using immunoSEQ multiplex PCR, the repertoire was profiled, and TCRdb retains in-frame clones only, with some absent. The table includes roughly 41,000 clones, over 75% detected once. The starting material was PBMCs, obtained around atezolizumab (anti-PD-L1) treatment. The origin of the receptors is a man in his sixties with urothelial cancer.

This clone appeared once. The rearrangement uses TRBV1 and TRBJ2-3; the tabulated D call, TRBD2, remains unverified against the DNA. TRBV1 is recorded as a pseudogene. This CDR3 contains 14 residues. The CDR3 DNA reads TGCACCAGCCCAGGACTAGCGGGGAAGGATACGCAGTATTTT. Its translation is CTSPGLAGKDTQYF.

The chain couples TRBV19 to TRBJ1-6, with D tentatively TRBD1 (5 bases). Germline CDR1 is LNHDA and CDR2 is SQIVND (reference sequence). V lost 4 bases and J 8 bases, leaving 9 bases between the germline ends. The CDR3 spans 13 residues. The CDR3 region has the DNA TGTGCCAGTAGTACCAGGGTTGATTCACCCCTCCACTTT. As protein: CASSTRVDSPLHF. Full variable domain (missing parts from reference TRBV19 and TRBJ1-6): DGGITQSPKYLFRKEGQNVTLSCEQNLNHDAMYWYRQDPGQGLRLIYYSQIVNDFQKGDIAEGYSVSREKKESFPLTVTSAQKNPTAFYLCASSTRVDSPLHFGNGTRLTVT.

The table lists this clone with a count of one. The rearrangement uses TRBV5-1 and TRBJ2-2, with D unresolved. V was pared by 4 bases and J by 4 bases, with 11 bases between. The germline V gene has CDR1 SGHRS and CDR2 YFSETQ. The CDR3 spans 14 residues. CDR3 in DNA: TGCGCCAGCAGCCCGCAGATATCCACCGGGGAGCTGTTTTTT. Protein sequence: CASSPQISTGELFF.

The J gene is TRBJ1-4, the V gene TRBV27; 9 bases match TRBD1. Germline values: CDR1 MNHEY, CDR2 SMNVEV (reference sequence). The trim removed 3 bases at V and 4 bases at J, leaving 3 bases unmatched. This CDR3 contains 15 residues. The CDR3 bases are TGTGCCAGCAGTTTGGGACAGGGCCTTAATGAAAAACTGTTTTTT. Its translation is CASSLGQGLNEKLFF.

The gene calls are TRBV5-1 and TRBJ1-1; D ambiguous. Germline V gene lookup returns CDR1 SGHRS and CDR2 YFSETQ. The CDR3 loop spans 13 amino acids. The V gene lost 4 bases and the J gene lost 3 bases, with 10 bases spanning the gap. Written as DNA, the CDR3 is TGCGCCAGCAGCGCCCCCGGGGACACTGAAGCTTTCTTT. Protein sequence: CASSAPGDTEAFF.

The chain couples TRBV6-6 to TRBJ1-5; no firm D call. Trimming cost V 2 bases and J 0 bases, with 8 bases left between them. The CDR3 is made up of 15 amino acids. Germline V gene data show CDR1 as MNHNY and CDR2 as SVGAGI (reference sequence). The CDR3 bases are TGTGCCAGCAGTTACCGGGGAAATAGCAATCAGCCCCAGCATTTT. It is translated as CASSYRGNSNQPQHF.

The V gene is TRBV5-6, the J gene TRBJ2-2; tentatively, D is TRBD1 (5 bases). V was shortened by 0 bases and J by 7 bases, with 7 bases between the two germline ends. CDR3 size: 13 residues. Germline V gene lookup returns CDR1 SGHDT and CDR2 YYEEEE. The CDR3 reads CASSLADNGELFF. CDR3 in DNA: TGTGCCAGCAGCTTGGCGGACAACGGGGAGCTGTTTTTT.

This rearrangement joins TRBV4-2 to TRBJ2-1; 7 positions match TRBD2. Losses at the gene ends were 0 bases for V and 8 bases for J; bases not matched to a gene: 13. The CDR3 is 17 residues long. Germline CDR1 and CDR2: LGHNA and YNFKEQ. The DNA of the CDR3 is TGTGCCAGCAGCCAAGAATGGCCGGGACTAAGTTCCCATGAGCAGTTCTTC. This gives the protein CASSQEWPGLSSHEQFF.

Here the CDR3 reads CASGRGASFADTQYF. The CDR3 DNA follows: TGTGCCAGTGGGCGGGGAGCTAGCTTTGCAGATACGCAGTATTTT. The rearrangement uses TRBV19 and TRBJ2-3; TRBD2 is a possible D gene (6 bases). The CDR3 has 15 amino acids. Germline lookup yields CDR1 LNHDA and CDR2 SQIVND (reference sequence). V shed 8 bases and J shed 4 bases, with 19 bases lying between them.

The chain has TRBV5-1 and TRBJ2-3; 7 nucleotides line up with TRBD2. The J segment lost 6 bases and the V segment lost 5 bases, leaving 12 bases of the junction unmatched. The CDR3 sequence is 15 residues long. Germline values: CDR1 SGHRS, CDR2 YFSETQ. CDR3 nucleotide sequence: TGCGCCAGCAGTCCGATAGCGGGTTTTTTGGATACGCAGTATTTT. It codes for CASSPIAGFLDTQYF.

This chain uses TRBV4-1 with TRBJ2-7; no definite D call. Germline CDR1 MGHRA, CDR2 YSYEKL. CDR3 length equals 13 residues. V lost 0 bases and J lost 3, with 6 bases in between. CDR3 amino acids: CASSQERYYEQYF. DNA of the CDR3: TGCGCCAGCAGCCAAGAGCGGTACTACGAGCAGTACTTC.

This clone appeared a few times. The CDR3 protein is CASSYRGVAEQYF. Here the CDR3 DNA reads TGTGCCAGCAGTTACAGGGGGGTCGCCGAGCAGTACTTC. This chain uses TRBV11-1 with TRBJ2-7; 8 bases line up with TRBD1. This CDR3 contains 13 residues. Germline loops: CDR1 SGHAT, CDR2 FQDESV (reference sequence). V lost 6 bases to trimming and J lost 6 bases; unmatched junction nucleotides: 7.

On this clone: The junction does not match germline at one end; this may be a read error. The chain recombines TRBV12-5 with TRBJ2-3; possibly TRBD1 for D (6 bases). The CDR3 length is 16 residues. CDR1 LGHNT and CDR2 FRNRAP come from the germline V gene. The CDR3 loop reads CASALGAGDGTDTQYF. CDR3 nucleotides: TGTGCTAGTGCTTTGGGGGCAGGGGACGGCACAGATACGCAGTATTTT. Full variable domain (missing parts from reference TRBV12-5 and TRBJ2-3): DARVTQTPRHKVTEMGQEVTMRCQPILGHNTVFWYRQTMMQGLELLAYFRNRAPLDDSGMPKDRFSAEMPDATLATLKIQPSEPRDSAVYFCASALGAGDGTDTQYFGPGTRLTVL.

The J gene is TRBJ1-4, the V gene TRBV19, with D unclear. The germline CDR1 and CDR2 sequences are LNHDA and SQIVND (reference sequence). The V end lost 5 bases, the J end lost 8 bases, and 18 bases lay between the germline ends. The CDR3 spans 15 residues. CDR3 in amino acids: CASSSPGSVEEKLFF. The CDR3 coding sequence is TGTGCCAGTAGTTCCCCAGGCTCCGTTGAGGAAAAACTGTTTTTT.

The V and J genes are TRBV9 and TRBJ2-7, with a tentative D call TRBD2 (7 bases). This CDR3 comprises 16 residues. The germline gives CDR1 SGDLS, CDR2 YYNGEE. Trimming took 3 bases from V and 6 from J, leaving 22 bases between them. The CDR3 DNA follows: TGTGCCAGCAGCGCAAACCCTAACACAGGGAGGGGCGAGCAGTACTTC. It is translated as CASSANPNTGRGEQYF.

The table lists this clone with a count of one. The rearrangement links TRBV5-1 to TRBJ1-1; no definite D call. V was trimmed by 0 bases and J by 3 bases, leaving 9 bases between them. The CDR3 covers 14 residues. Per the germline V gene, CDR1 is SGHRS and CDR2 is YFSETQ. The DNA for the CDR3 is TGCGCCAGCAGCTTGGCGGGTAGAGACACTGAAGCTTTCTTT. Translation: CASSLAGRDTEAFF.

V usage is TRBV21-1 and J usage is TRBJ1-6. TRBV21-1 is annotated as a pseudogene. The length of the CDR3 is 16 residues. This chain's CDR3 is CASSKVEDSYNSPLHF. As DNA, the CDR3 is TGTGCCAGCAGCAAAGTGGAGGACTCCTATAATTCACCCCTCCACTTT.

V gene TRBV11-2 combines with J gene TRBJ2-5, with D tentatively TRBD2 (7 bases). V gave up 10 bases and J gave up 4 bases, with 16 bases separating them. The germline CDR1 and CDR2 sequences are SGHAT and FQNNGV. This CDR3 has 13 amino acids. CDR3 region: CATGAGAGETQYF. The CDR3 DNA sequence: TGTGCCACCGGCGCGGGGGCCGGAGAGACCCAGTACTTC.

The chain is built from TRBV14 and TRBJ2-2; a weak D match, TRBD2 (7 bases). V lost 4 bases to trimming and J lost 6 bases, with 18 bases between them. The germline gives CDR1 SGHDN, CDR2 FVKESK. This CDR3 is 16 amino acids long. This chain's CDR3 is CASSPAGGGPSGELFF. The DNA for the CDR3 is TGTGCCAGCAGCCCCGCGGGCGGGGGCCCCTCCGGGGAGCTGTTTTTT.

V gene TRBV5-6 combines with J gene TRBJ1-5; weak D call: TRBD1 (5 bases). Germline CDR1 reads SGHDT; CDR2 reads YYEEEE. V was clipped by 3 bases and J by 3 bases, with 10 bases between them. The CDR3 covers 14 residues. CDR3: CASSSGLHNQPQHF. As DNA, the CDR3 is TGTGCCAGCAGCTCGGGACTACACAATCAGCCCCAGCATTTT.

The chain recombines TRBV2 with TRBJ1-2, with D possibly TRBD1 on 5 matching bases. V gave up 0 bases and J gave up 8 bases, with 16 bases separating them. The CDR3 is 15 amino acids. Germline V gene sequence: CDR1 SNHLY, CDR2 FYNNEI. As DNA, the CDR3 is TGTGCCAGCAGTGAAGCGTGGAGGGGTTTACGGGGCTACACCTTC. Encoded protein: CASSEAWRGLRGYTF.

The J gene is TRBJ1-5, the V gene TRBV28, with a weak D call TRBD1 (5 bases). V gave up 1 base and J gave up 7 bases, with 8 bases separating them. CDR3 length: 13 amino acids. Germline-derived CDR1 and CDR2 are MDHEN and SYDVKM. The CDR3: CASSLSGGQPQHF. The DNA for the CDR3 is TGTGCCAGCAGTTTATCCGGGGGACAGCCCCAGCATTTT.

The chain joins TRBV6-1 to TRBJ2-7; a possible D gene is TRBD2 (6 bases). Between the trimmed V and J ends, which lost 0 bases and 5 bases, there was a span of 14 bases. Germline V CDR1 and CDR2: MNHNS, SASEGT. This CDR3 comprises 15 residues. The CDR3 spells CASSEAQFGGHEQYF. DNA for the CDR3: TGTGCCAGCAGTGAAGCGCAATTCGGGGGTCACGAGCAGTACTTC.